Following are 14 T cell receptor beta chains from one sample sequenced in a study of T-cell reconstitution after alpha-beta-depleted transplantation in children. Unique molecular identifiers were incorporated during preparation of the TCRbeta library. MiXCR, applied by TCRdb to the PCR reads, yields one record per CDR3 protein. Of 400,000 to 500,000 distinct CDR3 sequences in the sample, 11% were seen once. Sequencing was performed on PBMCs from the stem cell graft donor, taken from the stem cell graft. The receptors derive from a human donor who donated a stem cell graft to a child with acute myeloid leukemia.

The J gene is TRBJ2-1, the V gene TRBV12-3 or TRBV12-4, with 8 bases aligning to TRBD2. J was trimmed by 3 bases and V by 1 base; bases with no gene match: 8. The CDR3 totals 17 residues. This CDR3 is CASSLDAGGGIYNEQFF. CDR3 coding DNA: TGTGCCAGCAGTTTAGATGCGGGAGGTGGGATCTACAATGAGCAGTTCTTC.

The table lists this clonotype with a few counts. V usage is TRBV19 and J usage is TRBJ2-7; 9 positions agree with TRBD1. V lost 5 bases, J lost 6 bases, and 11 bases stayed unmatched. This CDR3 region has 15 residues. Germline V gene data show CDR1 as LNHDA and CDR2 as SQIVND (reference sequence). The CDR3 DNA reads TGTGCCAGTAGTTCGGCGGGACAGGGTATCGGCGAGCAGTACTTC. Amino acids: CASSSAGQGIGEQYF.

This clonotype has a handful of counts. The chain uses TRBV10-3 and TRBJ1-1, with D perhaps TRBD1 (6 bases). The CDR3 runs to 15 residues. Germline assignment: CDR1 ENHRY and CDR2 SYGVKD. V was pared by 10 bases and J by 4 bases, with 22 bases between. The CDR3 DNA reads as TGTGCCACCCTCAGCCGTGGGGGCGCGGTCACTGAAGCTTTCTTT. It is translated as CATLSRGGAVTEAFF.

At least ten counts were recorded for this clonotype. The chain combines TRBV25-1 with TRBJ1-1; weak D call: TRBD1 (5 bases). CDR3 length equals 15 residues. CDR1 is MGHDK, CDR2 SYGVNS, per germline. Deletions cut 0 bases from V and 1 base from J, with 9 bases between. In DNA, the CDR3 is TGTGCCAGCAGTGAATATTCAGGGCGGAACACTGAAGCTTTCTTT. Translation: CASSEYSGRNTEAFF.

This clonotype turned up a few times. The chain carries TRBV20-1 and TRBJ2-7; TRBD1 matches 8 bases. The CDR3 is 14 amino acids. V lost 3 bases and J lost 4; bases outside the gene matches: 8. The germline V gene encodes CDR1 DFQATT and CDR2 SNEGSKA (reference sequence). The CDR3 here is CSARMTGVSYEQYF. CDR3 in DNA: TGCAGTGCTAGGATGACAGGGGTGTCATACGAGCAGTACTTC.

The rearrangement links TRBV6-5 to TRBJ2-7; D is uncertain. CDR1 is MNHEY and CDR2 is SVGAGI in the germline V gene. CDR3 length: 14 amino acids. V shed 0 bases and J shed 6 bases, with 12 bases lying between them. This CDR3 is CASSYSSDGREQYF. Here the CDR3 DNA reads TGTGCCAGCAGTTACTCGTCAGACGGCCGCGAGCAGTACTTC.

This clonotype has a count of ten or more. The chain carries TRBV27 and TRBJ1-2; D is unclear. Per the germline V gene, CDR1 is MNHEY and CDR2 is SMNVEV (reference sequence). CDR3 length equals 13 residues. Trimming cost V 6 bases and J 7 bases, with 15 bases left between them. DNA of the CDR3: TGTGCCAGCAGCCCGACGGGTGGAGGTGGCTACACCTTC. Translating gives CASSPTGGGGYTF.

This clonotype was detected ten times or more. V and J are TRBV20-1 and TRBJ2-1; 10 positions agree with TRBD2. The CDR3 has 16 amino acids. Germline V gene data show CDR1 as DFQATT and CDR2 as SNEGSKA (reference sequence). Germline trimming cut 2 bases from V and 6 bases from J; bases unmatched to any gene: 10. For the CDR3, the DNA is TGCAGTGCTAGAAAGGCTCTAGCGGGAGTTGGCAATGAGCAGTTCTTC. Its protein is CSARKALAGVGNEQFF.

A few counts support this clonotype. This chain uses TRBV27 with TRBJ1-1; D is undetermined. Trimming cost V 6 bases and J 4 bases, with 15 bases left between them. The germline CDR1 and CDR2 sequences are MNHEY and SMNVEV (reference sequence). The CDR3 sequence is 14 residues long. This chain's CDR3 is CASRLGLVATEAFF. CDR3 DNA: TGTGCCAGCAGATTGGGGTTAGTCGCCACTGAAGCTTTCTTT.

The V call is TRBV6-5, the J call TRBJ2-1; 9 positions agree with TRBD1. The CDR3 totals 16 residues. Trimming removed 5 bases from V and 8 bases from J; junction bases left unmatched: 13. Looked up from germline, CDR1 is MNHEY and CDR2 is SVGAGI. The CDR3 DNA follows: TGTGCCAGCAGTATCCTCAAGGGACAGGGATTGGATGAGCAGTTCTTC. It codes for CASSILKGQGLDEQFF.

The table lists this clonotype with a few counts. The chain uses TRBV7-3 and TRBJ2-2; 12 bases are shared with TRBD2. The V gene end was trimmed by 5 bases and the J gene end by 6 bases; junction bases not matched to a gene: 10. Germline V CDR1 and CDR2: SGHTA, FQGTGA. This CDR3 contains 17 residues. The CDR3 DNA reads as TGTGCCAGCAGCCTCTCTAGCGGGAGGGCCGCGGCCGGGGAGCTGTTTTTT. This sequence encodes CASSLSSGRAAAGELFF. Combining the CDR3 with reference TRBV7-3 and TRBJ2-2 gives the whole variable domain GAGVSQTPSNKVTEKGKYVELRCDPISGHTALYWYRQSLGQGPEFLIYFQGTGAADDSGLPNDRFFAVRPEGSVSTLKIQRTERGDSAVYLCASSLSSGRAAAGELFFGEGSRLTVL.

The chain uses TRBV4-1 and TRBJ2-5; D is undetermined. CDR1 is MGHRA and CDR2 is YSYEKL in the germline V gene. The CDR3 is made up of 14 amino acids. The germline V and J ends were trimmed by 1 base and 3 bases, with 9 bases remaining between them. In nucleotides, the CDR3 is TGCGCCAGCAGCCAAGGCCAGCGAGAAGAGACCCAGTACTTC. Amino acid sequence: CASSQGQREETQYF.

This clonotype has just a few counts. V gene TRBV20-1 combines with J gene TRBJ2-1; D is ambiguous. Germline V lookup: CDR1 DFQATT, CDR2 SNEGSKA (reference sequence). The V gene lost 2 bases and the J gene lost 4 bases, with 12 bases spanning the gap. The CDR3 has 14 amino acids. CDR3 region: CSARPDTIYNEQFF. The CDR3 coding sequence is TGCAGTGCTAGACCAGACACCATATACAATGAGCAGTTCTTC.

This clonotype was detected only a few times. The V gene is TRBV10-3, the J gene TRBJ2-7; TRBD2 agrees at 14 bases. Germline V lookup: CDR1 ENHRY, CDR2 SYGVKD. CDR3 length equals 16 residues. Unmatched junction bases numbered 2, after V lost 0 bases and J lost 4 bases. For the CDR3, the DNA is TGTGCCATCAGTGAGTCTGGGACTAGCGGGAGTTACGAGCAGTACTTC. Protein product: CAISESGTSGSYEQYF.